The 27 T cell receptor beta chains below come from one sample, sequenced in a study of monozygotic twins with cystic fibrosis. TCRdb's copy holds only in-frame clones and misses some; the assay was immunoSEQ multiplex PCR. This table holds about 19,000 clones, around 97% found once. The specimen was blood. The receptors were gathered from a woman younger than 45 with cystic fibrosis.

This clone was seen a handful of times. V is TRBV6-6 and J is TRBJ2-7, with D possibly being TRBD2 (5 bases). This CDR3 is built from 15 residues. The germline V and J ends were trimmed by 0 bases and 3 bases, with 12 bases remaining between them. The germline V gene encodes CDR1 MNHNY and CDR2 SVGAGI (reference sequence). CDR3 loop: CASSYSPSRVYEQYF. The CDR3 coding sequence is TGTGCCAGCAGTTACTCGCCTAGCCGAGTCTACGAGCAGTACTTC.

This chain links TRBV6-1 with TRBJ1-3; D ambiguous. The germline V gene has CDR1 MNHNS and CDR2 SASEGT. The V end was cut by 1 base, the J end by 0 bases, with 4 bases between. The CDR3 runs 14 residues. This CDR3 is CASSEGVSGNTIYF. Here the CDR3 DNA reads TGTGCCAGCAGTGAAGGGGTCTCTGGAAACACCATATATTTT.

The chain carries TRBV29-1 and TRBJ2-3; 10 bases line up with TRBD1. Germline values: CDR1 SQVTM, CDR2 ANQGSEA. The trim removed 4 bases at V and 5 bases at J, leaving 6 bases unmatched. The CDR3 consists of 14 residues. Here the CDR3 reads CSVALGTGVDTQYF. In nucleotides, the CDR3 is TGCAGCGTTGCACTCGGGACAGGGGTAGATACGCAGTATTTT.

V and J are TRBV18 and TRBJ1-1, with D perhaps matching TRBD1 (5 bases). Trimming took 1 base from V and 2 from J, leaving 8 bases between them. CDR3 length: 14 amino acids. Germline V gene data show CDR1 as KGHSH and CDR2 as LQKENI. CDR3 nucleotides: TGTGCCAGCTCACCACAGGGGAGCAACACTGAAGCTTTCTTT. Translation gives CASSPQGSNTEAFF.

As concerns this clone: Its ends do not fully match the called genes, so a read error is possible. The genes are TRBV11-2 and TRBJ2-1; possibly TRBD1 for D (5 bases). CDR3 length: 18 amino acids. CDR1 and CDR2 from the germline V gene are SGHAT and FQNNGV. In DNA, the CDR3 is TGTGCCAGCAGCATAGAGGTCTGGTCGACAGCCTCCTACAATGAGCAGTTCTTC. It translates to CASSIEVWSTASYNEQFF.

V and J are TRBV6-5 and TRBJ1-1; D ambiguous. CDR1 and CDR2 from the germline V gene are MNHEY and SVGAGI. The V and J ends lost 7 bases and 6 bases respectively, with 15 bases between them. CDR3 length equals 13 residues. The CDR3 nucleotides read TGTGCCAGCAAGACCCCGCGGATGCCTGAAGCTTTCTTT. It is translated as CASKTPRMPEAFF.

The chain has TRBV6-5 and TRBJ2-1, with no clear D. The CDR3 is 12 residues long. Deletions cut 6 bases from V and 11 bases from J, with 14 bases between. The germline V gene has CDR1 MNHEY and CDR2 SVGAGI. CDR3 sequence: CASSPDLYKQFF. The CDR3 DNA is TGTGCCAGCAGCCCGGACCTATACAAGCAGTTCTTC.

The V and J genes are TRBV4-2 and TRBJ2-7; 11 bases match TRBD2. Trimming took 1 base from V and 2 from J; bases not matched to a gene: 4. Germline CDR1 LGHNA, CDR2 YNFKEQ. This CDR3 has 16 amino acids. The CDR3 sequence is CASSQGKGLAAYEQYF. In DNA form, the CDR3 reads TGTGCCAGCAGCCAAGGAAAGGGACTAGCGGCCTACGAGCAGTACTTC.

This clone was seen a few times. The chain couples TRBV6-4 to TRBJ2-3, with TRBD2 matching over 8 bases. Germline values: CDR1 MRHNA, CDR2 SNTAGT. The CDR3 length is 14 residues. With V trimmed by 3 bases and J by 1 base, 0 bases remained unmatched. The CDR3 region is CASSEAGGTDTQYF. DNA of the CDR3: TGTGCCAGCAGTGAAGCGGGGGGCACAGATACGCAGTATTTT.

A single count supports this clone. The chain has TRBV5-6 and TRBJ2-1; D perhaps matches TRBD2 (5 bases). The length of the CDR3 is 12 residues. Trimming removed 3 bases at V and 6 bases at J, with 7 bases between. CDR1 and CDR2 (germline): SGHDT, YYEEEE. The DNA for the CDR3 is TGTGCCAGCAGCTACGGAGGCAATGAGCAGTTCTTC. It specifies CASSYGGNEQFF. Filled out from reference TRBV5-6 and TRBJ2-1, the complete variable domain reads DAGVTQSPTHLIKTRGQQVTLRCSPKSGHDTVSWYQQALGQGPQFIFQYYEEEERQRGNFPDRFSGHQFPNYSSELNVNALLLGDSALYLCASSYGGNEQFFGPGTRLTVL.

V usage is TRBV2 and J usage is TRBJ1-6, with D perhaps matching TRBD1 (6 bases). CDR3 size: 18 residues. V lost 7 bases, J lost 0 bases, and 19 bases lay in between. The germline V gene has CDR1 SNHLY and CDR2 FYNNEI. The DNA of the CDR3 is TGTGCCAGCACCCGTACCCTAGGGACAAGCTCCTATAATTCACCCCTCCACTTT. Translating gives CASTRTLGTSSYNSPLHF.

A note on this clone: Its ends do not fully match the called genes, so a read error is possible. The V gene is TRBV6-6, the J gene TRBJ2-7; D is possibly TRBD2 (5 bases). Germline loops: CDR1 MNHNY, CDR2 SVGAGI (reference sequence). The CDR3 covers 11 residues. The CDR3 is CASSLGDGMNF. DNA for the CDR3: TGTGCCAGCAGTCTGGGCGACGGGATGAACTTC.

The chain employs TRBV19 and TRBJ2-7, with 10 bases aligning to TRBD1. Trimming took 3 bases from V and 3 from J; bases not matched to a gene: 5. The germline gives CDR1 LNHDA, CDR2 SQIVND (reference sequence). The CDR3 covers 15 residues. The chain's CDR3 is CASSIGTGVFYEQYF. In DNA form, the CDR3 reads TGTGCCAGTAGTATTGGGACAGGGGTATTCTACGAGCAGTACTTC.

The rearrangement joins TRBV5-1 to TRBJ1-4, with no clear D. The V and J ends lost 7 bases and 4 bases respectively, with 14 bases between them. The germline gives CDR1 SGHRS, CDR2 YFSETQ. This CDR3 is 14 amino acids long. DNA for the CDR3: TGCGCCAGCGCCTACTCGGCGGATAATGAAAAACTGTTTTTT. This sequence encodes CASAYSADNEKLFF.

This clone was recorded only once. This chain uses TRBV10-3 with TRBJ1-2; TRBD1 might be the D (5 bases). Trimming cost V 10 bases and J 5 bases, with 20 bases left between them. Per germline, CDR1 ENHRY and CDR2 SYGVKD. This CDR3 is 14 amino acids long. The CDR3 nucleotides read TGTGCCACAGAGGCGGGGGTCGGATTTTATGGCTACACCTTC. It codes for CATEAGVGFYGYTF.

The chain carries TRBV28 and TRBJ1-3, with D unresolved. CDR1 MDHEN and CDR2 SYDVKM come from the germline V gene. Trimming pared 6 bases from V and 7 bases from J, leaving 10 bases between. The CDR3 is 12 residues long. CDR3 region: CASRARRNTIYF. CDR3 bases: TGTGCCAGCAGGGCCCGGAGGAACACCATATATTTT.

This clone was detected only once. The CDR3 sequence: CASSIRLHLSGANVLTF. CDR3 coding DNA: TGTGCCAGTAGTATTCGTTTACACCTCTCTGGGGCCAACGTCCTGACTTTC. This chain uses TRBV19 with TRBJ2-6, with unresolved D. The CDR3 runs 17 residues. In germline, CDR1 is LNHDA, CDR2 SQIVND (reference sequence). V lost 3 bases, J lost 0 bases, and 12 bases lay in between. The variable domain in full, with the rest retrieved from reference TRBV19 and TRBJ2-6, is DGGITQSPKYLFRKEGQNVTLSCEQNLNHDAMYWYRQDPGQGLRLIYYSQIVNDFQKGDIAEGYSVSREKKESFPLTVTSAQKNPTAFYLCASSIRLHLSGANVLTFGAGSRLTVL.

CDR3 in DNA: TGCGCCAGCAGCTTGGAGGCTAGCGGGTACACAGATACGCAGTATTTT. It encodes CASSLEASGYTDTQYF. This chain links TRBV5-1 with TRBJ2-3; TRBD2 matches at 8 bases. The V gene end was trimmed by 0 bases and the J gene end by 2 bases; junction bases not matched to a gene: 5. The CDR3 contains 16 residues. CDR1 is SGHRS and CDR2 is YFSETQ in the germline V gene.

V and J are TRBV25-1 and TRBJ2-7, with TRBD1 matching over 9 bases. Germline CDR1 is MGHDK and CDR2 is SYGVNS. The V segment lost 2 bases and the J segment 4 bases; nucleotides outside the gene matches: 3. This CDR3 region has 14 residues. The CDR3 spells CASSEEQGAYEQYF. The CDR3 nucleotides read TGTGCCAGCAGTGAAGAACAGGGGGCATACGAGCAGTACTTC.

V is TRBV2 and J is TRBJ2-5; D possibly corresponds to TRBD2 (6 bases). Germline V gene data show CDR1 as SNHLY and CDR2 as FYNNEI. V lost 4 bases, J lost 2 bases, and 8 bases lay in between. CDR3 length: 13 amino acids. CDR3 residues: CASSGDWQETQYF. The CDR3 nucleotides are TGTGCCAGCAGTGGGGACTGGCAAGAGACCCAGTACTTC.

The chain is built from TRBV4-3 and TRBJ2-6; the D is unclear. Germline CDR1 reads LGHNA; CDR2 reads YSLEER. The CDR3 runs 16 residues. V lost 0 bases and J 1 base, leaving 7 bases between the germline ends. Written as DNA, the CDR3 is TGCGCCAGCAGCCAAGACCCCATGTCTGGGGCCAACGTCCTGACTTTC. Protein: CASSQDPMSGANVLTF.

The chain employs TRBV5-4 and TRBJ2-7, with D perhaps given as TRBD1 or TRBD2 (5 bases each). Trimming took 4 bases from V and 4 from J, leaving 18 bases between them. Germline values: CDR1 SGHNT, CDR2 YYREEE (reference sequence). The CDR3 is made up of 15 amino acids. The CDR3 coding sequence is TGTGCCAGCAGCGGGGGACGGACCCTAAGATACGAGCAGTACTTC. This gives the protein CASSGGRTLRYEQYF.

This chain connects TRBV27 to TRBJ1-1; D not certain. Germline V gene data show CDR1 as MNHEY and CDR2 as SMNVEV (reference sequence). The CDR3 contains 14 residues. With 6 bases removed from V and 5 bases from J, the gap between germline ends came to 16 bases. CDR3 sequence: CASRTRPEGTEAFF. Here the CDR3 DNA reads TGTGCCAGCAGAACGAGGCCTGAAGGAACTGAAGCTTTCTTT.

In its sample, this clone was seen once. The V call is TRBV10-2, the J call TRBJ2-1; possibly TRBD1 for D (5 bases). The V and J ends lost 3 bases and 6 bases respectively, with 9 bases between them. Germline CDR1 WSHSY, CDR2 SAAADI. The CDR3 runs 13 residues. The CDR3 DNA reads as TGCGCCAGCAGTGACCAGGGAATCAATGAGCAGTTCTTC. Translating gives CASSDQGINEQFF.

This sequence joins TRBV19 and TRBJ1-2; D unresolved. Germline-derived CDR1 and CDR2 are LNHDA and SQIVND (reference sequence). This CDR3 comprises 13 residues. V dropped 6 bases and J dropped 5 bases, with 13 bases sitting between them. Written as DNA, the CDR3 is TGTGCCAGTAGATATACCGAGGAGTATGGCTACACCTTC. Protein: CASRYTEEYGYTF.

The rearrangement joins TRBV2 to TRBJ1-1; D remains ambiguous. The CDR3 covers 14 residues. The germline V and J ends were trimmed by 8 bases and 5 bases, with 18 bases remaining between them. Germline lookup yields CDR1 SNHLY and CDR2 FYNNEI. The CDR3 DNA is TGTGCCAGCGGGTCCGAGGCTGTGGGGACTGAAGCTTTCTTT. The encoded protein is CASGSEAVGTEAFF.

The chain is built from TRBV28 and TRBJ2-1; TRBD2 matches at 14 bases. V lost 5 bases to trimming and J lost 8 bases; unmatched junction nucleotides: 5. Germline CDR1 and CDR2: MDHEN and SYDVKM. The CDR3 is 15 amino acids. CDR3 nucleotide sequence: TGTGCCAGCAGTCCTCGACTAGCGGGGGGGCATGAGCAGTTCTTC. This sequence encodes CASSPRLAGGHEQFF.